This TCR beta chain emerged from a study of neurological immune-mediated disorders. Time point specified: longitudinal time-point 1 (baseline). Unsorted libraries were generated from 2 million PBMCs. These cells had been stored in RNAlater at -80 C. The authors made cDNA by 5'RACE with 10-nucleotide random UMIs. TCRdb re-called the 5' RACE reads through MiXCR, storing one row per CDR3 protein. The sample records 60,000 to 90,000 distinct CDR3 sequences, approximately 10% being singletons. General study findings and limits: The most TCR clonal expansion was seen in HTLV-1-associated myelopathy, and the least was seen in multiple sclerosis, which fell below healthy controls.

At least ten counts were recorded for this clonotype. Its target is not known. Germline lookup yields CDR1 SGHRS and CDR2 YFSETQ. The CDR3 totals 14 residues. J was trimmed by 5 bases and V by 3 bases; bases with no gene match: 7. Sequenced material: PBMCs. The chain is built from TRBV5-1 and TRBJ2-7, with 8 bases lining up with TRBD1. The sequence was collected from a man aged 30 to 39 in good health. This chain's CDR3 is CASSSRQGRHEQYF. The CDR3 DNA is TGCGCCAGCAGCTCCCGACAGGGGAGACACGAGCAGTACTTC.